This is a list of T cell receptor beta chains from one sample in a study of blood T cell repertoires in COVID-19. Clones were sequenced by immunoSEQ multiplex PCR, and TCRdb holds only the in-frame ones, with some missing. The profile shows about 180,000 clones, more than 75% of them singletons. Sequenced sample: peripheral blood. Receptors were obtained from a person in their 70s with COVID-19, enrolled during active disease. Each CDR3 is given without its conserved first and last residue. Each record gives: V gene, J gene, CDR3 protein.

v_call: TRBV5-1
j_call: TRBJ2-1
cdr3_aa: ASSWLAGGYNEQF

v_call: TRBV29-1
j_call: TRBJ2-5
cdr3_aa: SVGDREETQY

v_call: TRBV11-2
j_call: TRBJ2-5
cdr3_aa: ASSLGLAGGPETQY

v_call: TRBV6-2/TRBV6-3
j_call: TRBJ2-3
cdr3_aa: ASSYSNGVTSTDTQY

v_call: TRBV9
j_call: TRBJ2-2
cdr3_aa: ASSTSDRVGELF

v_call: TRBV5-4
j_call: TRBJ1-1
cdr3_aa: ASSSYGRIVPEAF

v_call: TRBV10-3
j_call: TRBJ1-1
cdr3_aa: AIRRDRGMNTEAF

v_call: TRBV19
j_call: TRBJ2-1
cdr3_aa: ASSVLRDHLYEQF

v_call: TRBV27
j_call: TRBJ2-1
cdr3_aa: ASSLLAGSEQF

v_call: TRBV27
j_call: TRBJ2-1
cdr3_aa: ASSRTGTGGGDEQF

v_call: TRBV6-4
j_call: TRBJ2-6
cdr3_aa: ASSPEAGANVLT

v_call: TRBV16
j_call: TRBJ2-7
cdr3_aa: ASSQSLESSYEQY

v_call: TRBV7-9
j_call: TRBJ2-2
cdr3_aa: ASRAWTSGGHRHGELF

v_call: TRBV29-1
j_call: TRBJ2-7
cdr3_aa: SVVETGGSYEQY

v_call: TRBV3-1/TRBV3-2
j_call: TRBJ2-5
cdr3_aa: ASSPPLNEQTQY

v_call: TRBV7-2
j_call: TRBJ1-5
cdr3_aa: ASSLAPGGHQPQH

v_call: TRBV29-1
j_call: TRBJ2-5
cdr3_aa: SVRDRSETQY

v_call: TRBV5-6
j_call: TRBJ1-1
cdr3_aa: ASSYLDRLGTEAF

v_call: TRBV30
j_call: TRBJ1-4
cdr3_aa: AWNRARNEKLF

v_call: TRBV5-1
j_call: TRBJ2-6
cdr3_aa: ASSLVGGHRGLAGANVLT

v_call: TRBV29-1
j_call: TRBJ1-2
cdr3_aa: SVGQGGNYGYT

v_call: TRBV5-1
j_call: TRBJ2-2
cdr3_aa: ASSFGKTGELF

v_call: TRBV5-1
j_call: TRBJ1-1
cdr3_aa: ASSSRQGTEKAF

v_call: TRBV5-1
j_call: TRBJ2-3
cdr3_aa: ASSLVVGTGTDTQY

v_call: TRBV19
j_call: TRBJ1-6
cdr3_aa: ASSLPVQGSSYNSPLH

v_call: TRBV28
j_call: TRBJ2-7
cdr3_aa: ASMSGGLYEQY

v_call: TRBV7-2
j_call: TRBJ2-1
cdr3_aa: ASSLSPQVYNEQF

v_call: TRBV30
j_call: TRBJ2-1
cdr3_aa: AWSVPGQGAYNEQF

v_call: TRBV2
j_call: TRBJ2-7
cdr3_aa: ASSRDRGPIEQY

v_call: TRBV6-2/TRBV6-3
j_call: TRBJ1-5
cdr3_aa: ASSILQGAYQPQH

v_call: TRBV29-1
j_call: TRBJ1-1
cdr3_aa: SVDEGAAMNTEAF

v_call: TRBV5-6
j_call: TRBJ1-1
cdr3_aa: ASSLDNRGFTEAF

v_call: TRBV5-1
j_call: TRBJ1-1
cdr3_aa: ASSRKTENTEAF

v_call: TRBV12-3/TRBV12-4
j_call: TRBJ1-1
cdr3_aa: ASSLMETEAF

v_call: TRBV7-9
j_call: TRBJ1-1
cdr3_aa: ASSATAGSRAEAF

v_call: TRBV5-1
j_call: TRBJ1-1
cdr3_aa: ASSPGVETEAF

v_call: TRBV24-1
j_call: TRBJ2-3
cdr3_aa: ATSDPRAGRDTQY

v_call: TRBV6-5
j_call: TRBJ1-3
cdr3_aa: ASTPSGPGNTIY

v_call: TRBV7-9
j_call: TRBJ1-4
cdr3_aa: ASSLRGTSNEKLF

v_call: TRBV25-1
j_call: TRBJ1-2
cdr3_aa: ASSSGSNYGYT

v_call: TRBV6-4
j_call: TRBJ1-4
cdr3_aa: ASIRQGLATNEKLF

v_call: TRBV28
j_call: TRBJ1-4
cdr3_aa: ASSLNQGGEKLF

v_call: TRBV19
j_call: TRBJ1-6
cdr3_aa: ASSIGGSSPLH

v_call: TRBV7-9
j_call: TRBJ1-1
cdr3_aa: ASSLEGVGAF